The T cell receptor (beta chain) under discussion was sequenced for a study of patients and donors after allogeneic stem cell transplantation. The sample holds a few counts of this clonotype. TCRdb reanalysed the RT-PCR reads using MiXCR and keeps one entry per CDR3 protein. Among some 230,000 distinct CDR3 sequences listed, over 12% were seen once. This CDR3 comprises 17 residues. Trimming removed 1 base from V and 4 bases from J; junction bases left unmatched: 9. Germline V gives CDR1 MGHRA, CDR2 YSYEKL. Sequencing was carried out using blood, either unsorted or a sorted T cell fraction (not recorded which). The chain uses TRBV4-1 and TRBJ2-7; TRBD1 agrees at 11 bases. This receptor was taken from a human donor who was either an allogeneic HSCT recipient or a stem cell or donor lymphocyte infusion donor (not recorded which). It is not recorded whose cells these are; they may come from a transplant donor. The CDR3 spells CASSQARMGTGGYEQYF. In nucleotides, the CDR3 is TGCGCCAGCAGCCAAGCCAGGATGGGGACAGGGGGGTACGAGCAGTACTTC.